What follows are 24 T cell receptor beta chains derived from one specimen sequenced in a study of control samples from healthy donors and cancer patients. The method was immunoSEQ multiplex PCR; TCRdb's version includes in-frame clones alone and lacks a portion of them. The data contain more than 85,000 clones, about four fifths of them singletons. Sequencing used blood. These receptors all come from a woman between 45 and 60 years old in good health.

This clone was observed a few times. The V call is TRBV4-1, the J call TRBJ2-7; 9 nucleotides align to TRBD1. CDR1 is MGHRA and CDR2 is YSYEKL in the germline V gene. V trimming: 5 bases; J trimming: 6 bases; junction bases outside the gene matches: 14. This CDR3 has 16 residues. CDR3 DNA: TGCGCCAGCAGCTTTGCCTTAGACAGGGGGAAGCGCGAGCAGTACTTC. This gives the protein CASSFALDRGKREQYF.

This clone occurred once. The chain recombines TRBV5-4 with TRBJ1-4, with 9 bases fitting TRBD1. V shed 3 bases, J shed 8 bases, and the junction held 5 bases outside the gene matches. Germline V CDR1 and CDR2: SGHNT, YYREEE (reference sequence). The CDR3 is made up of 14 amino acids. DNA for the CDR3: TGTGCCAGCAGCTCCGGGGACAGGGACGAAAAACTGTTTTTT. This gives the protein CASSSGDRDEKLFF.

The gene calls are TRBV7-3 and TRBJ2-2; D call uncertain. The CDR3 is 13 amino acids. Germline V lookup: CDR1 SGHTA, CDR2 FQGTGA. The V and J ends lost 5 bases and 4 bases respectively, with 8 bases between them. The CDR3 protein is CASSIQFTGELFF. DNA for the CDR3: TGTGCCAGCAGCATCCAGTTCACCGGGGAGCTGTTTTTT.

CDR3 sequence (DNA): TGTGCCAGCAGGGCCTCTGGAAACACCATATATTTT. Protein sequence: CASRASGNTIYF. The rearrangement uses TRBV2 and TRBJ1-3; D call uncertain. V lost 6 bases and J lost 0, with 3 bases in between. The CDR3 is 12 residues long. CDR1 SNHLY and CDR2 FYNNEI come from the germline V gene.

The genes are TRBV28 and TRBJ1-3, with TRBD1 as a possible D gene (6 bases). CDR3 size: 15 residues. Trimming stripped 2 bases from V and 2 bases from J, with 10 bases between. Germline V lookup: CDR1 MDHEN, CDR2 SYDVKM. CDR3 DNA sequence: TGTGCCAGCAGTTTAGCCCAGGGGACTGGAAACACCATATATTTT. It yields the protein CASSLAQGTGNTIYF.

This chain links TRBV24-1 with TRBJ2-1; D might be TRBD1 (5 bases). The germline V and J ends were trimmed by 2 bases and 5 bases, with 9 bases remaining between them. Germline V gene data show CDR1 as KGHDR and CDR2 as SFDVKD. The CDR3 spans 14 residues. The CDR3 DNA reads TGTGCCACCAGTGATTACCAGGGTAACAATGAGCAGTTCTTC. The encoded protein is CATSDYQGNNEQFF.

The sample holds a few counts of this clone. The J gene is TRBJ1-5, the V gene TRBV6-6, with 10 bases that match TRBD1. Germline V gene data show CDR1 as MNHNY and CDR2 as SVGAGI (reference sequence). The CDR3 runs 15 residues. J gave up 7 bases and V 6 bases, and 9 bases lay outside the gene matches. The DNA for the CDR3 is TGTGCCAGCAGGGACAGACAGGGGGCTGACCAGCCCCAGCATTTT. It is translated as CASRDRQGADQPQHF.

The chain is built from TRBV15 and TRBJ1-1; no clear D. The CDR3 has 14 residues. Trimming removed 0 bases at V and 5 bases at J, with 10 bases between. Germline lookup yields CDR1 LNHNV and CDR2 YYDKDF (reference sequence). The CDR3 coding sequence is TGTGCCACCAGCAGAGATCGCGTTAAAACTGAAGCTTTCTTT. Protein sequence: CATSRDRVKTEAFF. The full variable domain, completed using reference TRBV15 and TRBJ1-1, is DAMVIQNPRYQVTQFGKPVTLSCSQTLNHNVMYWYQQKSSQAPKLLFHYYDKDFNNEADTPDNFQSRRPNTSFCFLDIRSPGLGDTAMYLCATSRDRVKTEAFFGQGTRLTVV.

As DNA, the CDR3 is TGCGCCAGCAAAACAGGGGCCCAATCCTACGAGCAGTACTTC. The encoded protein is CASKTGAQSYEQYF. The rearrangement uses TRBV5-1 and TRBJ2-7, with 7 bases matching TRBD1. The V segment lost 6 bases and the J segment 1 base; nucleotides outside the gene matches: 7. Germline V gene data show CDR1 as SGHRS and CDR2 as YFSETQ. This CDR3 has 14 residues.

J is TRBJ1-2 and V is TRBV18; 7 positions match TRBD1. Germline values: CDR1 KGHSH, CDR2 LQKENI. The length of the CDR3 is 15 residues. After removal of 4 bases from V and 8 bases from J, the junction contained 13 bases not matched to a gene. The CDR3 nucleotides read TGTGCCAGCTCACGACCCGGGACAGAGTTGGGGGGCTACACCTTC. Translated, it gives CASSRPGTELGGYTF.

This chain connects TRBV11-2 to TRBJ2-7, with D perhaps TRBD1 or TRBD2 (5 bases each). V was cut by 0 bases and J by 3 bases, with 12 bases left in between. The CDR3 runs 15 residues. Per germline, CDR1 SGHAT and CDR2 FQNNGV. CDR3 nucleotide sequence: TGTGCCAGCAGCTTAGATCCCGGGACCTACTACGAGCAGTACTTC. Translating gives CASSLDPGTYYEQYF.

The chain links TRBV20-1 to TRBJ2-3, with TRBD2 matching over 11 bases. The CDR3 covers 15 residues. V trimming: 3 bases; J trimming: 2 bases; junction bases outside the gene matches: 4. Germline-derived CDR1 and CDR2 are DFQATT and SNEGSKA (reference sequence). In DNA, the CDR3 is TGCAGTGCTAGTGGGACTAGCGGATACACAGATACGCAGTATTTT. It translates to CSASGTSGYTDTQYF.

The J gene is TRBJ2-3, the V gene TRBV4-3; TRBD2 matches at 8 bases. The length of the CDR3 is 20 residues. Germline CDR1 is LGHNA and CDR2 is YSLEER. Trimming took 0 bases from V and 4 from J; bases not matched to a gene: 18. The CDR3 bases are TGCGCCAGCAGCCAAGACAGGGCTGGGGACCTACTAGCGGTATCAGATACGCAGTATTTT. Protein product: CASSQDRAGDLLAVSDTQYF.

The chain employs TRBV7-9 and TRBJ1-6, with D hard to call. This CDR3 is built from 14 residues. Germline V gene sequence: CDR1 SEHNR, CDR2 FQNEAQ (reference sequence). V lost 4 bases to trimming and J lost 5 bases, with 9 bases between them. The CDR3 bases are TGTGCCAGCAGCTCGGGTCCTGATAATTCACCCCTCCACTTT. This translates into CASSSGPDNSPLHF.

V and J are TRBV3-1 (or the pseudogene TRBV3-2) and TRBJ1-6; D gene uncertain. V lost 1 base to trimming and J lost 5 bases, with 9 bases between them. This CDR3 region has 15 residues. Germline lookup yields CDR1 LGHDT and CDR2 YNNKEL (reference sequence). In nucleotides, the CDR3 is TGTGCCAGCAGCCAAGGAGTTGGGGATAATTCACCCCTCCACTTT. Translated: CASSQGVGDNSPLHF.

The chain recombines TRBV14 with TRBJ2-5; 10 positions agree with TRBD2. Germline V gives CDR1 SGHDN, CDR2 FVKESK. This CDR3 region has 14 residues. Trimming removed 6 bases from V and 5 bases from J; junction bases left unmatched: 6. The CDR3 region has the DNA TGTGCCAGCAGGGCTAGCGGGAGTGTCGAGACCCAGTACTTC. It yields the protein CASRASGSVETQYF.

This clone was seen repeatedly, ten times or more. This sequence joins TRBV19 and TRBJ1-5; the D gene is possibly TRBD1 (5 bases). Trimming cost V 7 bases and J 2 bases, with 12 bases left between them. There are 14 residues in the CDR3. CDR1 is LNHDA, CDR2 SQIVND, per germline (reference sequence). The CDR3 sequence: CASKKGLGNQPQHF. CDR3 sequence (DNA): TGTGCCAGTAAGAAGGGGCTGGGCAATCAGCCCCAGCATTTT.

This clone was counted a few times. V and J are TRBV7-2 and TRBJ1-3; D is perhaps TRBD1 (5 bases). V dropped 5 bases and J dropped 0 bases, with 14 bases sitting between them. Germline CDR1 reads SGHTA; CDR2 reads FQGNSA. This CDR3 region has 16 residues. The chain's CDR3 is CASSPGPINSGNTIYF. In nucleotides, the CDR3 is TGTGCCAGCAGCCCGGGACCGATTAACTCTGGAAACACCATATATTTT.

This chain links TRBV19 with TRBJ2-3; perhaps TRBD1 as D (6 bases). CDR3 length equals 15 residues. The germline gives CDR1 LNHDA, CDR2 SQIVND (reference sequence). V gave up 3 bases and J gave up 3 bases, with 13 bases separating them. CDR3 sequence reads: CASSIPRGMTDTQYF. The CDR3 DNA sequence: TGTGCCAGTAGTATCCCCAGGGGTATGACAGATACGCAGTATTTT.

V gene TRBV4-3 combines with J gene TRBJ1-1, with 7 bases that match TRBD1. CDR3 length: 13 residues. V lost 5 bases, J lost 2 bases, and 2 bases stayed unmatched. Germline V gene data show CDR1 as LGHNA and CDR2 as YSLEER. This chain's CDR3 is CASSRTGNTEAFF. The CDR3 DNA reads TGCGCCAGCAGCAGGACAGGAAACACTGAAGCTTTCTTT.

This chain connects TRBV4-3 to TRBJ1-2; possible D gene TRBD1, 5 bases. V lost 2 bases and J 3 bases, leaving 10 bases between the germline ends. Germline V CDR1 and CDR2: LGHNA, YSLEER. This CDR3 has 14 residues. CDR3 loop: CASSQPGSYYGYTF. The CDR3 bases are TGCGCCAGCAGCCAACCAGGGAGTTACTATGGCTACACCTTC.

V usage is TRBV5-1 and J usage is TRBJ2-1; no clear D gene. CDR3 length: 16 amino acids. CDR1 is SGHRS and CDR2 is YFSETQ in the germline V gene. V lost 0 bases, J lost 2 bases, and 12 bases lay in between. The CDR3 loop is CASSLAGGATYNEQFF. In DNA, the CDR3 is TGCGCCAGCAGCTTGGCCGGTGGCGCCACCTACAATGAGCAGTTCTTC.

This chain joins TRBV11-3 and TRBJ2-2; D not resolved. The CDR3 spans 13 residues. Germline CDR1 SGHNT, CDR2 YENEEA. Trimming took off 1 base at V and 8 bases at J, with 8 bases between the two ends. The CDR3 DNA follows: TGTGCCAGCAGCTTAGTCTTCGCGGGGGAGCTGTTTTTT. Its translation: CASSLVFAGELFF.

J is TRBJ1-3 and V is TRBV29-1; no firm D call. CDR3 length: 15 residues. Germline assignment: CDR1 SQVTM and CDR2 ANQGSEA. V lost 0 bases, J lost 2 bases, and 11 bases lay in between. CDR3 in DNA: TGCAGCGTTGAAGATCAACCCGGGACTGGAAACACCATATATTTT. Translating it yields CSVEDQPGTGNTIYF.